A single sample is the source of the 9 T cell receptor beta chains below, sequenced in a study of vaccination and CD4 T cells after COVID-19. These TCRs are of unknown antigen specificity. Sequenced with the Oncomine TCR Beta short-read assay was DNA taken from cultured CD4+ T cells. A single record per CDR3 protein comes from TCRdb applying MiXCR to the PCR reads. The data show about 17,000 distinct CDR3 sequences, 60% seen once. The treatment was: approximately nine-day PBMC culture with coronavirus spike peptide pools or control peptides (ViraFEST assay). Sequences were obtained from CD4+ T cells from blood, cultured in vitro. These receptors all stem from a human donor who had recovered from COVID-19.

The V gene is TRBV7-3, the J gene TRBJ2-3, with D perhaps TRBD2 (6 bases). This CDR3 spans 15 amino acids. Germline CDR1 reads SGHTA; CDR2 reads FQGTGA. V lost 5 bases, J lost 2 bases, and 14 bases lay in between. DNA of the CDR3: TGTGCCAGCAGCCTGGGGGACTCTATCACAGATACGCAGTATTTT. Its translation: CASSLGDSITDTQYF.

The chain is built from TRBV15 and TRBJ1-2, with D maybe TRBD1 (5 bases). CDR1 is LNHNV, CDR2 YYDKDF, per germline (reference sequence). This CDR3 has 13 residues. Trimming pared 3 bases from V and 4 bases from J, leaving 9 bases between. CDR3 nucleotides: TGTGCCACCAGCAGCAGGGCGACCTATGGCTACACCTTC. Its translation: CATSSRATYGYTF.

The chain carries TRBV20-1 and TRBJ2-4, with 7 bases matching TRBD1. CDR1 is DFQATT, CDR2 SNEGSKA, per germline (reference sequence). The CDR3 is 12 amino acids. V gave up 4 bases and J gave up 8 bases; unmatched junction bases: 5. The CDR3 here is CSAITGVDIQYF. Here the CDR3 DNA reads TGCAGTGCTATTACAGGGGTGGACATTCAGTACTTC.

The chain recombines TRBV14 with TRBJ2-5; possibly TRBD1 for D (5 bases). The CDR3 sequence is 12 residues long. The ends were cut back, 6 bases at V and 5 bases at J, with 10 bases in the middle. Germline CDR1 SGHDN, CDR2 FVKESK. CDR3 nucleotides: TGTGCCAGCAGTCTAAACAGGGAGACCCAGTACTTC. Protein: CASSLNRETQYF.

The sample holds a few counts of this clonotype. CDR3: CASSPPHRDIRHEQYF. The DNA of the CDR3 is TGTGCCAGCAGTCCCCCCCACCGGGACATCCGCCACGAGCAGTACTTC. The rearrangement links TRBV6-2 or TRBV6-3 to TRBJ2-7, with D possibly matching TRBD1 (6 bases). Germline V gene sequence: CDR1 MNHEY, CDR2 SVGEGT. This CDR3 region has 16 residues. V was cut by 5 bases and J by 5 bases, with 22 bases left in between.

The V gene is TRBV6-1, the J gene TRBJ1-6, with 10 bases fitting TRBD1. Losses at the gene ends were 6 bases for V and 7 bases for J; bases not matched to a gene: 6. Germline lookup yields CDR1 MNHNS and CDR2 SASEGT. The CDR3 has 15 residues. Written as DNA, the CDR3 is TGTGCCAGCAGCGGACAGGGGGGGTGGAATTCACCCCTCCACTTT. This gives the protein CASSGQGGWNSPLHF.

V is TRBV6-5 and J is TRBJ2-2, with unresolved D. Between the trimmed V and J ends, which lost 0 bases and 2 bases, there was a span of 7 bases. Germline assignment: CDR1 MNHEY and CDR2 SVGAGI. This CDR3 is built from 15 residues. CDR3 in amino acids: CASSYSYINTGELFF. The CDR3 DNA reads TGTGCCAGCAGTTACTCGTATATCAACACCGGGGAGCTGTTTTTT.

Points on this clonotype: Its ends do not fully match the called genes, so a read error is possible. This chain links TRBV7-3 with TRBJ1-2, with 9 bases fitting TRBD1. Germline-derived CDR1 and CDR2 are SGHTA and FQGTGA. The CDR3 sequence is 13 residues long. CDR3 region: CASSLTGGDGYTF. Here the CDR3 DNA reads TGTGCCAGCAGCCTAACAGGGGGCGATGGCTACACCTTC. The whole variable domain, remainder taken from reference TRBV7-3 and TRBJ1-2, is GAGVSQTPSNKVTEKGKYVELRCDPISGHTALYWYRQSLGQGPEFLIYFQGTGAADDSGLPNDRFFAVRPEGSVSTLKIQRTERGDSAVYLCASSLTGGDGYTFGSGTRLTVV.

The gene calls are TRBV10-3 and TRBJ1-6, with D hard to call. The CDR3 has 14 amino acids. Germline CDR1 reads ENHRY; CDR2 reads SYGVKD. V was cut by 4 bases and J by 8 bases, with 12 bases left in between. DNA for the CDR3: TGTGCCATCAGTGCCTCTACTTGGGATTCACCCCTCCACTTT. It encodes CAISASTWDSPLHF.